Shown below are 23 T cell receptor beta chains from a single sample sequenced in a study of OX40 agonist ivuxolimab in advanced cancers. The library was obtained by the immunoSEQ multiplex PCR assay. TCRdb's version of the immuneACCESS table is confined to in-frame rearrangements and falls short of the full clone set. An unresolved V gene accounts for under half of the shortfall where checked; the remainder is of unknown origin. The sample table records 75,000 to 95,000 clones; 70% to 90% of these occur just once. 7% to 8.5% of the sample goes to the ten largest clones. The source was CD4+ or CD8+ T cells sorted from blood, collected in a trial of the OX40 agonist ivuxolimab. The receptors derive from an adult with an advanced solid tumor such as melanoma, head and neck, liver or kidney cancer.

CDR3 DNA: TGTGCCAGCAGCCAAGACGACGGGAGCAATCAGCCCCAGCATTTT. Translating gives CASSQDDGSNQPQHF. The chain carries TRBV7-8 and TRBJ1-5, with no clear D. Germline lookup yields CDR1 SGHVS and CDR2 FQNEAQ. This CDR3 has 15 amino acids. Trimming left V 5 bases short and J 1 base short, with 12 bases between.

The DNA of the CDR3 is TGTGCCAGCAGCCCAGATAGCGGGAGAACAATCATCTACGAGCAGTACTTC. This sequence encodes CASSPDSGRTIIYEQYF. This sequence joins TRBV9 and TRBJ2-7; 9 positions match TRBD2. The germline CDR1 and CDR2 sequences are SGDLS and YYNGEE. The CDR3 is 17 residues long. Unmatched junction bases numbered 14, after V lost 4 bases and J lost 3 bases.

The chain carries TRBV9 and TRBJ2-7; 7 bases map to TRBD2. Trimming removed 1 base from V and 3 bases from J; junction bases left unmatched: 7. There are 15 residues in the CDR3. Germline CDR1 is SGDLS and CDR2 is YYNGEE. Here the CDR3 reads CASSVYAGADYEQYF. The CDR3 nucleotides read TGTGCCAGCAGCGTATACGCGGGAGCGGACTACGAGCAGTACTTC.

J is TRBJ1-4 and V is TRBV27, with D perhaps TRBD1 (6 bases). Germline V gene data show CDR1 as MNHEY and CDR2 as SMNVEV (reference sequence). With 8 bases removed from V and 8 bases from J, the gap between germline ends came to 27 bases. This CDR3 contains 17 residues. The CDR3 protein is CASFQDSSVVTQEKLFF. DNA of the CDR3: TGTGCCAGCTTTCAGGACAGCTCTGTTGTGACCCAAGAAAAACTGTTTTTT.

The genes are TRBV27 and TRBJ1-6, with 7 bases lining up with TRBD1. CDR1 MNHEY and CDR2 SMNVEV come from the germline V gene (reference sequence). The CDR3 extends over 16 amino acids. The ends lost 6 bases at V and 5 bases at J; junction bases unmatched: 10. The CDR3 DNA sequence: TGTGCCAGCAGGCGACAGGGTTGGGAAGATAATTCACCCCTCCACTTT. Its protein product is CASRRQGWEDNSPLHF.

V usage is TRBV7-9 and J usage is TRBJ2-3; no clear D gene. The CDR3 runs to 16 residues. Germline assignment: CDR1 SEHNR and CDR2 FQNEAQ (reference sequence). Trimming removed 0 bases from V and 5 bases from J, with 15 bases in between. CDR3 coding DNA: TGTGCCAGCAGCTTAGCAACTGAAACTCTTCTAGATACGCAGTATTTT. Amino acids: CASSLATETLLDTQYF.

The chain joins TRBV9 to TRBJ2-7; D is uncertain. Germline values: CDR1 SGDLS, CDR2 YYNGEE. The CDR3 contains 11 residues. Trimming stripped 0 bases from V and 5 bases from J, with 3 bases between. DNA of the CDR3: TGTGCCAGCAGCGTAGGACACGAGCAGTACTTC. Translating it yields CASSVGHEQYF.

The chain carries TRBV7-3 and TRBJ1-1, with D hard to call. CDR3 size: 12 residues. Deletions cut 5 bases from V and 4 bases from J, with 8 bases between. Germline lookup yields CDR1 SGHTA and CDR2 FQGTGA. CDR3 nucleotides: TGTGCCAGCAGCGTAGGGATCACTGAAGCTTTCTTT. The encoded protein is CASSVGITEAFF.

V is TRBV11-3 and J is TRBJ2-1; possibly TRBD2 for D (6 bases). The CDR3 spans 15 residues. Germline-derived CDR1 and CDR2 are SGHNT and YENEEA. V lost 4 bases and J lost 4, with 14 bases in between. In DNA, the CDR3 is TGTGCCAGCAGCTCCGGGACTCAAGTTTACAATGAGCAGTTCTTC. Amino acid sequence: CASSSGTQVYNEQFF. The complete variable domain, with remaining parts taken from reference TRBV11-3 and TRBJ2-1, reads EAGVVQSPRYKIIEKKQPVAFWCNPISGHNTLYWYLQNLGQGPELLIRYENEEAVDDSQLPKDRFSAERLKGVDSTLKIQPAELGDSAVYLCASSSGTQVYNEQFFGPGTRLTVL.

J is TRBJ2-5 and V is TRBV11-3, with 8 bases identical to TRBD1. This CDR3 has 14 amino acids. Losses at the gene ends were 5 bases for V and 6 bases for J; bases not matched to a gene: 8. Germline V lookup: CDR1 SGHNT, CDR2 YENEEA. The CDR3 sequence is CASSPRQGRQTQYF. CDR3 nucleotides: TGTGCCAGCAGCCCAAGACAGGGGCGGCAGACCCAGTACTTC.

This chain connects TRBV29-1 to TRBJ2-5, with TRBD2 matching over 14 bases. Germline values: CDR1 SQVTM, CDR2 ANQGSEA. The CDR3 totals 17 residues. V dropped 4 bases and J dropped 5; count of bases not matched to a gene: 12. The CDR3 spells CSVAGTSGRVDWETQYF. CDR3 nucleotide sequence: TGCAGCGTTGCGGGGACTAGCGGGAGAGTTGACTGGGAGACCCAGTACTTC.

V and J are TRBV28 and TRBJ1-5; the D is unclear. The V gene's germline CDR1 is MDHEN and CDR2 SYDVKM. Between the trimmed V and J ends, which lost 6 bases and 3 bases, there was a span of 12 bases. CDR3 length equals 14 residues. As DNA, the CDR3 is TGTGCCAGCAGCGTCGGCAGATCCAATCAGCCCCAGCATTTT. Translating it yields CASSVGRSNQPQHF.

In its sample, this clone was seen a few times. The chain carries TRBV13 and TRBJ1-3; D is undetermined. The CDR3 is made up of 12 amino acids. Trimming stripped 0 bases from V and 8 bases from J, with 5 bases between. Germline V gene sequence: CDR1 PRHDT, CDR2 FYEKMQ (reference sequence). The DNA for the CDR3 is TGTGCCAGCAGCTTAGGGGTAGACACCATATATTTT. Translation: CASSLGVDTIYF.

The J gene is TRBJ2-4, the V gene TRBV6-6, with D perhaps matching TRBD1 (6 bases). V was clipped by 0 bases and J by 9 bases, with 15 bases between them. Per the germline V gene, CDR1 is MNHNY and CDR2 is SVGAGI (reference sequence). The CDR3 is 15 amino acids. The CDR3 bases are TGTGCCAGCAGTTACTCAGGGTCAGGGGACGGCATTCAGTACTTC. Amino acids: CASSYSGSGDGIQYF.

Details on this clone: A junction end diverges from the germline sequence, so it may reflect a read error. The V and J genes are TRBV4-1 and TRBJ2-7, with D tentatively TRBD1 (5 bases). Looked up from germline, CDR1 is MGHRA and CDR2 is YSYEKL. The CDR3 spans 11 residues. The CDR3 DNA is TGTGCCAGCAGCCAGGGCTCGATCGGGTACTTC. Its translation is CASSQGSIGYF.

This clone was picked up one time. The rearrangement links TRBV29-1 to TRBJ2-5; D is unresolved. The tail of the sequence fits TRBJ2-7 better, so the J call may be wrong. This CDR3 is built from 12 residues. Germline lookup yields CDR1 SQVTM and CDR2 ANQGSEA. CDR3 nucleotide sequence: TGCAGCGTTGAAGGGAGACCCTACGAGCAGTACTTC. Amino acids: CSVEGRPYEQYF.

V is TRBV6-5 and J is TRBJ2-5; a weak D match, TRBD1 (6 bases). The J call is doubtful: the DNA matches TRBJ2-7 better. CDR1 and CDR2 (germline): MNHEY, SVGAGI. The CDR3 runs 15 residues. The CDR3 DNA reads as TGTGCCAGCAGTTACCCGGGCAGGGGAAGGCACGAGCAGTACTTC. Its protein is CASSYPGRGRHEQYF.

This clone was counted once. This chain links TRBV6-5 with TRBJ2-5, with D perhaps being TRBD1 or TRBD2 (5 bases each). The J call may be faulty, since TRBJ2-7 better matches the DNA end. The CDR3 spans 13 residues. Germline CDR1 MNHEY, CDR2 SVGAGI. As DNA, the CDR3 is TGTGCCAGCAGAGGGACGTCCTCCTACGAGCAGTACTTC. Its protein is CASRGTSSYEQYF.

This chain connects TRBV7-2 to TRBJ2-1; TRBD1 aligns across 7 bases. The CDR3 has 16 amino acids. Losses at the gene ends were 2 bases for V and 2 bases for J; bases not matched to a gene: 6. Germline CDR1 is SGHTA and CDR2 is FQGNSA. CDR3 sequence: CASSLLGRGPYNEQFF. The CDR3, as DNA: TGTGCCAGCAGCTTACTGGGAAGGGGGCCCTACAATGAGCAGTTCTTC.

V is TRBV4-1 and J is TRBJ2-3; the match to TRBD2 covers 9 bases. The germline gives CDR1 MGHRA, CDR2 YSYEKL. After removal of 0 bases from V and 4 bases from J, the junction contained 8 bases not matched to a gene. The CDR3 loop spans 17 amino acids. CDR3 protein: CASSQDRSSGVPDTQYF. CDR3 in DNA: TGCGCCAGCAGCCAAGATCGGTCTAGCGGGGTCCCAGATACGCAGTATTTT.

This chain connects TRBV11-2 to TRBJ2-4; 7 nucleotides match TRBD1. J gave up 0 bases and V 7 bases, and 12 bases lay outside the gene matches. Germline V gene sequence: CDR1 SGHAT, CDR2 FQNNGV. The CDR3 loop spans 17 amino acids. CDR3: CASTQEGDSRAKNIQYF. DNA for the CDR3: TGTGCCAGCACCCAAGAGGGGGACAGCCGAGCCAAAAACATTCAGTACTTC.

The CDR3 spells CASSFTQQGSYGYTF. In DNA, the CDR3 is TGTGCCAGCAGCTTTACCCAACAGGGCAGCTATGGCTACACCTTC. The chain recombines TRBV11-3 with TRBJ1-2, with a weak D call TRBD1 (6 bases). Germline CDR1 SGHNT, CDR2 YENEEA. The V gene lost 3 bases and the J gene lost 4 bases, with 15 bases spanning the gap. The CDR3 consists of 15 residues.

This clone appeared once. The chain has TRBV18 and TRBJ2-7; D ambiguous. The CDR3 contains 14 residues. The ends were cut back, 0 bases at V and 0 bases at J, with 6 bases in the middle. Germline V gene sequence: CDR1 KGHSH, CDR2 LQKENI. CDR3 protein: CASSPPGISYEQYF. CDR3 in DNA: TGTGCCAGCTCACCACCAGGGATCTCCTACGAGCAGTACTTC.